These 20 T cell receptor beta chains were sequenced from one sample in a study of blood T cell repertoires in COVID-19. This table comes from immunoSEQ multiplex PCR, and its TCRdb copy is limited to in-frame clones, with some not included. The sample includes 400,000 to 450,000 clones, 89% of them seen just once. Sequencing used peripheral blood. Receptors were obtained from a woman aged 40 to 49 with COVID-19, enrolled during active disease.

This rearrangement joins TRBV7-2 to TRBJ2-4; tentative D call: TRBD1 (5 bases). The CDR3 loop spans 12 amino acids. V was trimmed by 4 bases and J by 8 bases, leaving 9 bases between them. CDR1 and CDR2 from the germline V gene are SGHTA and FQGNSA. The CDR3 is CASSSLGDIQYF. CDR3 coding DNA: TGTGCCAGCAGCTCATTAGGGGACATTCAGTACTTC.

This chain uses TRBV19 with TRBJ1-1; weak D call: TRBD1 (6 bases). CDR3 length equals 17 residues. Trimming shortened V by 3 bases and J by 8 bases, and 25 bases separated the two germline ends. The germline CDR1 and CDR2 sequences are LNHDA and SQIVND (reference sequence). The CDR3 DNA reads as TGTGCCAGTAGTATCCGGCAGGGGCTTTGGGGAAAGATAGAAGCTTTCTTT. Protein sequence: CASSIRQGLWGKIEAFF.

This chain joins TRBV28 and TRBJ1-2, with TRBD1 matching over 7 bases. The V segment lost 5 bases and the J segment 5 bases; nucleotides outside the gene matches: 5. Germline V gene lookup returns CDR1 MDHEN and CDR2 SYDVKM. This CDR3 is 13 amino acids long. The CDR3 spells CASSRTGIYGYTF. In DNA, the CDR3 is TGTGCCAGCAGTCGGACAGGAATTTATGGCTACACCTTC.

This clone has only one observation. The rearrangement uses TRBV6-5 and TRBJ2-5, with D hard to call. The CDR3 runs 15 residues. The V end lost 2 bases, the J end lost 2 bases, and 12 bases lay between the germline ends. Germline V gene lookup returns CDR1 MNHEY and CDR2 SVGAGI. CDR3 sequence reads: CASSYPTSFQETQYF. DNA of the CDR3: TGTGCCAGCAGTTACCCCACCAGTTTTCAAGAGACCCAGTACTTC.

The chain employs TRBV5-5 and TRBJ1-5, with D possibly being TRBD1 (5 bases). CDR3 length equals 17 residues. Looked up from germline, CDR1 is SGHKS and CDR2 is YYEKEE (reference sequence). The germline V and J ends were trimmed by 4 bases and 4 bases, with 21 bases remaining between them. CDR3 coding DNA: TGTGCCAGCAGCCGATTCTTAGATCAGGGAGGGAATCAGCCCCAGCATTTT. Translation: CASSRFLDQGGNQPQHF.

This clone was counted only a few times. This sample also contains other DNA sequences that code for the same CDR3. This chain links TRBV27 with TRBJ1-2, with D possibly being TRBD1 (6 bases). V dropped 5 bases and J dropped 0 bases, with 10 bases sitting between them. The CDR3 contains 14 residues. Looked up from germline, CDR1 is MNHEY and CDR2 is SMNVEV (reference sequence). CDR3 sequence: CASSPRQANYGYTF. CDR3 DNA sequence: TGTGCCAGCAGTCCCCGACAGGCTAACTATGGCTACACCTTC.

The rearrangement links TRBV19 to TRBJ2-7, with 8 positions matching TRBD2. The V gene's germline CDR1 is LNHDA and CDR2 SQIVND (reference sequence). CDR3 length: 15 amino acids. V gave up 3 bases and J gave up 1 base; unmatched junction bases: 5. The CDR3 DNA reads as TGTGCCAGTAGTATCAGTAGCGGGACATCCTACGAGCAGTACTTC. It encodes CASSISSGTSYEQYF.

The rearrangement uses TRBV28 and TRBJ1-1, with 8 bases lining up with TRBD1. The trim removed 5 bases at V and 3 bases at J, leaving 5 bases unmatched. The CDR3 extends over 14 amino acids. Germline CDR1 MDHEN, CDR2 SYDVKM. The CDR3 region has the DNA TGTGCCAGCAGTGCGGACAGGGATGACACTGAAGCTTTCTTT. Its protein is CASSADRDDTEAFF.

CDR3 sequence (DNA): TGCGCCAGCAGCTCGACACGCTCTGGAAACACCATATATTTT. Translating gives CASSSTRSGNTIYF. V gene TRBV4-3 combines with J gene TRBJ1-3; no reliable D call. Trimming left V 5 bases short and J 0 bases short, with 8 bases between. Germline V gives CDR1 LGHNA, CDR2 YSLEER. The CDR3 covers 14 residues.

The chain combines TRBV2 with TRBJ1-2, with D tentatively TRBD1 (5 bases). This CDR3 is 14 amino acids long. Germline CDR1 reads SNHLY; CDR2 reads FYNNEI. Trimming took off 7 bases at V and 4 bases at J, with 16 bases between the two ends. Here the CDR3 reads CASTLQGAPYGYTF. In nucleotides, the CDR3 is TGTGCCAGCACCTTGCAGGGCGCCCCCTATGGCTACACCTTC.

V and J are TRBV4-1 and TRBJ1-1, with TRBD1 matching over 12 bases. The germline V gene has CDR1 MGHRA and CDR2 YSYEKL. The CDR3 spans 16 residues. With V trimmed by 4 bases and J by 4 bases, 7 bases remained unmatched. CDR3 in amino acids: CASSLGQGARGTEAFF. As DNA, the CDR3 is TGCGCCAGCAGCCTGGGACAGGGGGCGCGGGGCACTGAAGCTTTCTTT.

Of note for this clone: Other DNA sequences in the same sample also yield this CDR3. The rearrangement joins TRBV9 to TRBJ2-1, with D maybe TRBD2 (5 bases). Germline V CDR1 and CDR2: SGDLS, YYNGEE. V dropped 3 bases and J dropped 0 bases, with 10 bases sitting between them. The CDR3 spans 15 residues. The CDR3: CASSAAGDSYNEQFF. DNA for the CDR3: TGTGCCAGCAGCGCCGCGGGTGACTCCTACAATGAGCAGTTCTTC. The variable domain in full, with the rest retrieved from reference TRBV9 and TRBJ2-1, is DSGVTQTPKHLITATGQRVTLRCSPRSGDLSVYWYQQSLDQGLQFLIQYYNGEERAKGNILERFSAQQFPDLHSELNLSSLELGDSALYFCASSAAGDSYNEQFFGPGTRLTVL.

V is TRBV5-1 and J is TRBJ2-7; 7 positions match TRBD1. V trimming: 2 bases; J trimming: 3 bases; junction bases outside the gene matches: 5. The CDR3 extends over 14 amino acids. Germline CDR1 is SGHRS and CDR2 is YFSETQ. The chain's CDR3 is CASSLGTAYYEQYF. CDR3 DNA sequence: TGCGCCAGCAGCTTAGGGACAGCTTACTACGAGCAGTACTTC.

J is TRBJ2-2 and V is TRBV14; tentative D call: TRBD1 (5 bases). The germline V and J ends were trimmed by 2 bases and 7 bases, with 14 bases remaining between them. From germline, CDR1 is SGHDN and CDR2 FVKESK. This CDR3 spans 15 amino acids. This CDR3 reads CASSQQGPGGGELFF. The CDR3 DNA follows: TGTGCCAGCAGCCAACAGGGCCCAGGCGGCGGGGAGCTGTTTTTT.

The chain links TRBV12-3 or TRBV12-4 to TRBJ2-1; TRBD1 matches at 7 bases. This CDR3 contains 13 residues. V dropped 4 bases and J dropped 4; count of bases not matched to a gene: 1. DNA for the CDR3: TGTGCCAGCAGTTCGGGACAGTACAATGAGCAGTTCTTC. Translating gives CASSSGQYNEQFF.

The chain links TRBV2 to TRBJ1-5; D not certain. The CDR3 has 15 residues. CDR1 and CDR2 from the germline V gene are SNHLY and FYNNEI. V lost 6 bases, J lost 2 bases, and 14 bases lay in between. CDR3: CASREGMTGNQPQHF. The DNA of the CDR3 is TGTGCCAGCAGGGAGGGAATGACTGGCAATCAGCCCCAGCATTTT.

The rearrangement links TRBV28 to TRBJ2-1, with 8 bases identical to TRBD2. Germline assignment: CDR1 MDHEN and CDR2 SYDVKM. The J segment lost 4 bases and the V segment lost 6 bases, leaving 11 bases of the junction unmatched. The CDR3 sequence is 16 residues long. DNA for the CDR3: TGTGCCAGCAGGCTTGGAGGAGGCGGGGGGTACAATGAGCAGTTCTTC. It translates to CASRLGGGGGYNEQFF.

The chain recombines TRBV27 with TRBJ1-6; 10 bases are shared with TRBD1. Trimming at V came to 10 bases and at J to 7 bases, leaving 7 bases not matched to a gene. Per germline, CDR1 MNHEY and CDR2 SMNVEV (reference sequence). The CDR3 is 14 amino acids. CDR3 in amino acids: CATWVGQGNSPLHF. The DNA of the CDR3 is TGTGCCACTTGGGTGGGACAGGGGAATTCACCCCTCCACTTT.

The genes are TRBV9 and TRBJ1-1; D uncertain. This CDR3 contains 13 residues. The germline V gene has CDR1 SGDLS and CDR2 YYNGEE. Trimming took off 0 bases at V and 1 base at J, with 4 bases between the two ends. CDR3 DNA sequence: TGTGCCAGCAGCGTAGACTGGAACACTGAAGCTTTCTTT. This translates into CASSVDWNTEAFF.

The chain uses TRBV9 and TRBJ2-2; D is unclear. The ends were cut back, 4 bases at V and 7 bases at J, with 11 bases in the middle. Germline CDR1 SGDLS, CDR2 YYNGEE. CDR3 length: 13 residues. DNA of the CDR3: TGTGCCAGCAGCCCTCAGACTGGCGGGGAGCTGTTTTTT. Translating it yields CASSPQTGGELFF. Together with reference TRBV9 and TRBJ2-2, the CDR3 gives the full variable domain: DSGVTQTPKHLITATGQRVTLRCSPRSGDLSVYWYQQSLDQGLQFLIQYYNGEERAKGNILERFSAQQFPDLHSELNLSSLELGDSALYFCASSPQTGGELFFGEGSRLTVL.